The 9 T cell receptor beta chains below all came from one sample that was sequenced in a study of shared clonotypes between healthy human individuals (dated by TCRdb to about 2020). Libraries were built with the immunoSEQ multiplex PCR assay. This is the immuneACCESS table as TCRdb keeps it, with only in-frame sequences that have V and J called. A part of the clones is gone; compared with another copy, unresolved V genes explain less than half, and the rest is unexplained. This sample gives just over 2,000,000 clones in total; 85% to 95% of them show up just once. Of the sample, 0.13% falls within the top ten clones. Sequenced sample: naive CD4+ T cells sorted from blood. The cell subset or site label, read with the paper, signifies: CD45RA+ positively selected. The receptors were sampled from a man younger than 35 in good health.

This clone has just one count. The chain uses TRBV30 and TRBJ1-1; no firm D call. Germline V gene lookup returns CDR1 GTSNPN and CDR2 SVGIG (reference sequence). Trimming took off 2 bases at V and 7 bases at J, with 17 bases between the two ends. This CDR3 spans 14 amino acids. DNA of the CDR3: TGTGCCTGGAGTCCACCGATTCGGGGAGATGAAGCTTTCTTT. Its translation: CAWSPPIRGDEAFF.

The V call is TRBV2, the J call TRBJ2-5; D possibly matches TRBD1 or TRBD2 (7 bases each). Germline CDR1 is SNHLY and CDR2 is FYNNEI. V was clipped by 7 bases and J by 5 bases, with 17 bases between them. The CDR3 has 14 amino acids. In DNA form, the CDR3 reads TGTGCCAGCAACCCCCAGGGGGGGCGGGAGACCCAGTACTTC. This translates into CASNPQGGRETQYF.

V is TRBV7-2 and J is TRBJ1-2; no definite D call. Germline V gene lookup returns CDR1 SGHTA and CDR2 FQGNSA. The CDR3 is 14 amino acids. V dropped 5 bases and J dropped 4 bases, with 14 bases sitting between them. CDR3 sequence reads: CASSSLGLGYGYTF. CDR3 in DNA: TGTGCCAGCAGCAGCCTTGGCCTAGGCTATGGCTACACCTTC.

On this clone: This specimen includes other DNA sequences encoding the same CDR3. The V call is TRBV28, the J call TRBJ2-5; 7 bases align to TRBD2. V lost 2 bases, J lost 4 bases, and 1 base stayed unmatched. This CDR3 contains 13 residues. Germline values: CDR1 MDHEN, CDR2 SYDVKM. CDR3 protein: CASSLTGGETQYF. The CDR3 DNA sequence: TGTGCCAGCAGTTTAACGGGAGGAGAGACCCAGTACTTC.

This clone has just one count. V is TRBV28 and J is TRBJ2-7, with TRBD1 identical over 10 bases. V lost 8 bases, J lost 5 bases, and 12 bases stayed unmatched. Germline lookup yields CDR1 MDHEN and CDR2 SYDVKM. CDR3 length: 15 amino acids. The CDR3 sequence: CASDRFGTGAHEQYF. DNA of the CDR3: TGTGCCAGCGATCGCTTCGGGACAGGGGCCCACGAGCAGTACTTC. The entire variable domain, with the rest obtained from reference TRBV28 and TRBJ2-7, is as follows: DVKVTQSSRYLVKRTGEKVFLECVQDMDHENMFWYRQDPGLGLRLIYFSYDVKMKEKGDIPEGYSVSREKKERFSLILESASTNQTSMYLCASDRFGTGAHEQYFGPGTRLTVT.

CDR3 region: CASSLGAGRVMHGYTF. The CDR3 DNA reads TGTGCCAGCAGTTTAGGGGCAGGGCGAGTGATGCATGGCTACACCTTC. The rearrangement links TRBV28 to TRBJ1-2; D possibly corresponds to TRBD1 (5 bases). Trimming removed 2 bases at V and 6 bases at J, with 19 bases between. This CDR3 contains 16 residues. Germline V gene data show CDR1 as MDHEN and CDR2 as SYDVKM.

V and J are TRBV2 and TRBJ2-2, with 9 bases that match TRBD2. Germline V gene data show CDR1 as SNHLY and CDR2 as FYNNEI. With V trimmed by 1 base and J by 0 bases, 6 bases remained unmatched. The CDR3 contains 18 residues. CDR3 nucleotide sequence: TGTGCCAGCAGTGAAGGACTAGCGGATGCTGCGAACACCGGGGAGCTGTTTTTT. Its translation: CASSEGLADAANTGELFF. Using reference TRBV2 and TRBJ2-2 for the parts outside the CDR3, the full variable domain is EPEVTQTPSHQVTQMGQEVILRCVPISNHLYFYWYRQILGQKVEFLVSFYNNEISEKSEIFDDQFSVERPDGSNFTLKIRSTKLEDSAMYFCASSEGLADAANTGELFFGEGSRLTVL.

The CDR3 DNA reads TGTGCCAGCCACCCCCCCGGTGGACTAGGAACCGGGGAGCTGTTTTTT. As protein: CASHPPGGLGTGELFF. This rearrangement joins TRBV7-9 to TRBJ2-2, with 7 bases that match TRBD2. This CDR3 spans 16 amino acids. The germline CDR1 and CDR2 sequences are SEHNR and FQNEAQ (reference sequence). With V trimmed by 8 bases and J by 5 bases, 14 bases remained unmatched. Based on the CDR3 plus reference TRBV7-9 and TRBJ2-2, the full variable domain is DTGVSQNPRHKITKRGQNVTFRCDPISEHNRLYWYRQTLGQGPEFLTYFQNEAQLEKSRLLSDRFSAERPKGSFSTLEIQRTEQGDSAMYLCASHPPGGLGTGELFFGEGSRLTVL.

The chain combines TRBV7-2 with TRBJ2-7, with a weak D call TRBD2 (5 bases). CDR1 SGHTA and CDR2 FQGNSA come from the germline V gene. The V end lost 5 bases, the J end lost 1 base, and 12 bases lay between the germline ends. This CDR3 region has 14 residues. CDR3 in amino acids: CASSLGLDSYEQYF. DNA of the CDR3: TGTGCCAGCAGCCTTGGACTGGATTCCTACGAGCAGTACTTC.